These 9 T cell receptor delta chains share one sample of origin, sequenced in a study of γδ T cells in repeated Plasmodium falciparum infection. TCRdb re-called the multiplex PCR reads with CATT. This sample yields 85,000 to 95,000 delta-chain clones, of which over 1.3% are seen a single time; around 8.5% belongs to the top ten. Bulk repertoires came from Vgamma9/Vdelta2+ or Vdelta2-negative gammadelta T cells flow-sorted from PBMC. Sequenced: gamma-delta T cells from blood. These receptors all stem from a pool of human donors (malaria-infected and uninfected, not separated).

The table lists this clone with a few counts. The mismatch at residue 5 between this DNA's translation and the TCRdb protein of a much larger clone likely reflects a read error; the protein shown is translated from the DNA. The genes are TRDV1 and TRDJ2, with D possibly TRDD3 on 9 matching bases. Germline values: CDR1 TSWWSYY, CDR2 QGS. The CDR3 loop spans 22 amino acids. In nucleotides, the CDR3 is TGTGCTCTTGGGAAACTTCCTACCAGGACGTACTGGGGGACTCCTTTGACAGCACAACTCTTCTTT. This codes for CALGKLPTRTYWGTPLTAQLFF.

At least ten counts were recorded for this clone. A far larger clone is one base from this, pointing to a likely read error. Other DNA sequences in this specimen translate into the identical CDR3. The J gene has no call, while the V gene is TRDV2; the D segment call TRDD3 is taken from the table without a DNA check. Germline V gene lookup returns CDR1 GEAIGNYY and CDR2 EKD. The CDR3 totals 14 residues. In nucleotides, the CDR3 is TGTGCCTGTGACTCACTGGGACTCACCGATAAACTCATCTTC. Its protein is CACDSLGLTDKLIF.

A note on this clone: A clone one base away is much larger, so this may be a read error. Other DNA sequences in the sample encode the same CDR3. This chain uses TRDV1 with TRDJ1, with TRDD3 matching over 13 bases. The CDR3 runs 24 residues. Per the germline V gene, CDR1 is TSWWSYY and CDR2 is QGS. The ends lost 2 bases at V and 3 bases at J; junction bases unmatched: 27. Here the CDR3 reads CALGESRGPPHRSYWGIRPDKLIF. The CDR3 coding sequence is TGTGCTCTTGGGGAAAGTAGGGGCCCACCACATCGATCTTACTGGGGGATACGGCCCGATAAACTCATCTTT.

Comment on this clone: TCRdb has a much larger clone's protein, which differs at residue 10 from the translation of this DNA, likely because of a read error; what is shown is the protein translated from the DNA. The chain joins TRDV3 to TRDJ1; 8 bases match TRDD3. Germline values: CDR1 TVYSNPD, CDR2 GDNSRS (reference sequence). The CDR3 loop spans 21 amino acids. Germline trimming cut 3 bases from V and 4 bases from J; bases unmatched to any gene: 31. CDR3 sequence: CALPKSPFYRWGRTNRDKLIF. The DNA of the CDR3 is TGTGCCTTGCCCAAGTCCCCGTTCTACCGCTGGGGGAGGACTAATCGCGATAAACTCATCTTT.

About this clone: The TCRdb record carries a much larger clone's protein, which differs from this DNA's translation at residue 3; a read error is the likely cause, and the protein listed here is the DNA translation. The V gene is TRDV2, the J gene TRDJ1; 9 bases are a match to TRDD3. In the absence of a J gene in TCRdb, the DNA was matched to germline to assign it here. J gave up 7 bases and V 9 bases, and 17 bases lay outside the gene matches. The CDR3 extends over 15 amino acids. Germline V CDR1 and CDR2: GEAIGNYY, EKD. CDR3 in DNA: TGTGCCCGTGTCCGATTGGGGGATAACCCTACTAAACTCATCTTT. It encodes CARVRLGDNPTKLIF.

In the case of this clone: This DNA's translation differs at residue 15 from TCRdb's protein, which comes from a much larger clone; a read error is likely, and the protein shown is translated from the DNA. The J gene is TRDJ1, the V gene TRDV1; 9 bases match TRDD3. TCRdb carries no J gene annotation; the J gene was assigned here by matching the DNA with germline. V lost 0 bases, J lost 4 bases, and 18 bases stayed unmatched. The CDR3 covers 20 residues. CDR1 is TSWWSYY, CDR2 QGS, per germline. The CDR3 sequence: CALGELVLRGWGIGVDKLIF. The CDR3 DNA reads TGTGCTCTTGGGGAACTTGTCCTACGCGGGTGGGGGATAGGGGTCGATAAACTCATCTTT.

On this clone: This likely came from a read error, as a far larger clone is one base away. The chain combines TRDV1 with TRDJ1; D assignment may be TRDD1 or TRDD3 (5 bases each). The J gene was missing in TCRdb and was found by matching the end of the DNA to germline. This CDR3 has 16 residues. Germline V lookup: CDR1 TSWWSYY, CDR2 QGS. The CDR3 protein is CALGEIRQGYIDKLIF. The CDR3 nucleotides are TGTGCCCTTGGGGAAATCCGTCAGGGGTACATCGATAAACTCATCTTT.

Only a few counts were recorded for this clone. The protein given by TCRdb reflects a much larger clone and differs at residue 10 from this DNA's translation, likely from a read error; the protein shown is the DNA's translation. The CDR3 bases are TGTGCTCTTGGGGAACTAGGACACCGGAGGAGCGATAAACTCATCTTT. This encodes CALGELGHRRSDKLIF. The chain has TRDV1 and TRDJ1, with unresolved D. The J gene, not given by TCRdb, was assigned here from a germline match of the nucleotide sequence. The CDR3 contains 16 residues. Germline loops: CDR1 TSWWSYY, CDR2 QGS. The germline V and J ends were trimmed by 0 bases and 4 bases, with 15 bases remaining between them.

This clone occurred many times. A far larger clone is off by one base, so a read error is likely. Other DNA sequences of this sample code for an identical CDR3. The V gene is TRDV2, the J gene TRDJ1; the match to TRDD3 covers 13 bases. Germline V gene sequence: CDR1 GEAIGNYY, CDR2 EKD. The CDR3 has 17 amino acids. CDR3 residues: CACDSLLGDTYTDKLIF. The CDR3 DNA is TGTGCCTGTGACTCATTACTGGGGGATACGTACACTGATAAACTCATCTTT.